Sequencing of this T cell receptor (beta chain) was carried out in a study of blood T cell repertoires in COVID-19. In the original workflow: Nucleated cell counts were estimated from reference gene primer amplification. The assay was immunoSEQ multiplex PCR, and TCRdb's table has in-frame clones only and misses some. V and J calls plus clone size are reproduced from that table; the DNA served to infer D and trimming. The sample carries about 280,000 clones, about 85% recorded once. The V gene's germline CDR1 is MDHEN and CDR2 SYDVKM. Trimming cost V 6 bases and J 3 bases; bases outside gene matches: 10. The CDR3 runs to 15 residues.

The sample was peripheral blood. The rearrangement joins TRBV28 to TRBJ2-5, with 7 bases identical to TRBD2. The sequence was obtained from a human donor in a cohort sampled during active COVID-19. This chain's CDR3 is CASSFLGSGEETQYF. The CDR3 DNA reads as TGTGCCAGCAGCTTCCTGGGGAGCGGGGAAGAGACCCAGTACTTC.